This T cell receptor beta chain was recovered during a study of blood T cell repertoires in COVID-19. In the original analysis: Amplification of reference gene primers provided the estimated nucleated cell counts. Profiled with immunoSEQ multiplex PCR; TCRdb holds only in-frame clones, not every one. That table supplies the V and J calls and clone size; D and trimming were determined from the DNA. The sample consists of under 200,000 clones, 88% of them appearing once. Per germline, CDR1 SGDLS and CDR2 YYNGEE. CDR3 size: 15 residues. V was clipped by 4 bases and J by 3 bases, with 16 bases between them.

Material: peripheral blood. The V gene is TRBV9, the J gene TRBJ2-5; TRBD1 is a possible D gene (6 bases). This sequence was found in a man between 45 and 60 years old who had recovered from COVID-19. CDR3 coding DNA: TGTGCCAGCAGCCCACTCACAGGGTCGGAAGAGACCCAGTACTTC. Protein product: CASSPLTGSEETQYF.